Each of the 20 T cell receptor beta chains below was sequenced from the same sample in a study of T cell changes during pregnancy in multiple sclerosis. Sequencing was performed with immunoSEQ multiplex PCR; in TCRdb, only in-frame clones are kept and a portion is missing. The table lists about 31,000 clones, 89% of them singletons, with roughly 6.5% in the top ten. Sample: CD8+ T cells from peripheral blood mononuclear cells, taken in the second trimester of pregnancy. These receptors were taken from a female donor with multiple sclerosis, enrolled in a pregnancy study.

The chain joins TRBV7-3 to TRBJ2-7; TRBD2 matches at 8 bases. This CDR3 region has 15 residues. V dropped 1 base and J dropped 2; count of bases not matched to a gene: 4. Germline values: CDR1 SGHTA, CDR2 FQGTGA. The CDR3 DNA reads TGTGCCAGCAGCTTAAGCGCGGGAGGCCCCTACGAGCAGTACTTC. Translation: CASSLSAGGPYEQYF.

The chain couples TRBV29-1 to TRBJ2-5, with 13 bases lining up with TRBD2. This CDR3 spans 20 amino acids. Unmatched junction bases numbered 13, after V lost 0 bases and J lost 0 bases. Germline V gene lookup returns CDR1 SQVTM and CDR2 ANQGSEA. CDR3 region: CSVEDRNARLAGGYQETQYF. CDR3 nucleotide sequence: TGCAGCGTTGAAGATCGGAACGCTAGACTAGCGGGAGGCTACCAAGAGACCCAGTACTTC.

J is TRBJ1-4 and V is TRBV12-1; the DNA was not compared with TRBD1, the D call given in the table. TRBV12-1 is marked as a pseudogene. CDR3 length: 15 amino acids. The CDR3 region is CASSPLTGGEEKLFF. As DNA, the CDR3 is TGTGCCAGCAGCCCCCTCACAGGGGGTGAGGAAAAACTGTTTTTT.

In the case of this clone: Distinct nucleotide sequences in the sample also encode this CDR3. V and J are TRBV19 and TRBJ2-7, with TRBD1 as a possible D gene (6 bases). Germline lookup yields CDR1 LNHDA and CDR2 SQIVND (reference sequence). Trimming took 5 bases from V and 0 from J, leaving 8 bases between them. The CDR3 extends over 13 amino acids. Here the CDR3 reads CASSWDTSYEQYF. For the CDR3, the DNA is TGTGCCAGTAGTTGGGACACCTCCTACGAGCAGTACTTC.

The V gene is TRBV28, the J gene TRBJ2-7; TRBD2 matches at 9 bases. This CDR3 is 15 amino acids long. V shed 6 bases, J shed 4 bases, and the junction held 10 bases outside the gene matches. CDR1 is MDHEN and CDR2 is SYDVKM in the germline V gene. For the CDR3, the DNA is TGTGCCAGCAGCCGACTAGCGGAGAAGGGGTACGAGCAGTACTTC. It yields the protein CASSRLAEKGYEQYF.

This chain connects TRBV5-6 to TRBJ2-3; 9 bases line up with TRBD1. Germline assignment: CDR1 SGHDT and CDR2 YYEEEE. The CDR3 is made up of 15 amino acids. V lost 5 bases to trimming and J lost 6 bases; unmatched junction nucleotides: 10. The CDR3 DNA is TGTGCCAGCAGAACCGGGACAGGGTTACCTGATACGCAGTATTTT. Amino acids: CASRTGTGLPDTQYF.

This chain links TRBV7-9 with TRBJ2-5; a weak D match, TRBD1 (7 bases). V lost 5 bases and J lost 5, with 15 bases in between. CDR3 length: 14 amino acids. Germline CDR1 is SEHNR and CDR2 is FQNEAQ (reference sequence). This chain's CDR3 is CASSRRGVLETQYF. For the CDR3, the DNA is TGTGCCAGCAGCCGCAGGGGGGTGTTGGAGACCCAGTACTTC.

The gene calls are TRBV30 and TRBJ2-5; TRBD2 aligns across 7 bases. The CDR3 length is 15 residues. Germline CDR1 GTSNPN, CDR2 SVGIG (reference sequence). The V and J ends lost 3 bases and 5 bases, in that order; junction bases with no gene match: 12. Here the CDR3 reads CAWSSGGSWIETQYF. For the CDR3, the DNA is TGTGCCTGGAGCAGTGGCGGGAGTTGGATCGAGACCCAGTACTTC.

The rearrangement uses TRBV28 and TRBJ2-7; D not certain. The V gene lost 2 bases and the J gene lost 0 bases, with 8 bases spanning the gap. Germline lookup yields CDR1 MDHEN and CDR2 SYDVKM. The length of the CDR3 is 14 residues. The chain's CDR3 is CASSLAIYSYEQYF. The CDR3, as DNA: TGTGCCAGCAGTTTAGCAATCTACTCCTACGAGCAGTACTTC.

This chain connects TRBV27 to TRBJ2-3; 8 positions match TRBD2. The CDR3 is 15 amino acids. V was pared by 10 bases and J by 3 bases, with 12 bases of the junction left unmatched. CDR1 is MNHEY and CDR2 is SMNVEV in the germline V gene (reference sequence). CDR3 nucleotide sequence: TGTGCCACCTCGAAGGGGACTAGTTTGACAGATACGCAGTATTTT. The encoded protein is CATSKGTSLTDTQYF.

CDR3 in DNA: TGTGCCAGCAGTTTATCTCGCGGGGGTAGACTCTCCTACGAGCAGTACTTC. Protein: CASSLSRGGRLSYEQYF. This chain connects TRBV28 to TRBJ2-7, with 7 bases identical to TRBD2. Unmatched junction bases numbered 9, after V lost 1 base and J lost 0 bases. The CDR3 runs to 17 residues. From germline, CDR1 is MDHEN and CDR2 SYDVKM.

The rearrangement uses TRBV4-3 and TRBJ2-1, with D maybe TRBD1 (5 bases). The V and J ends lost 0 bases and 9 bases respectively, with 12 bases between them. Germline CDR1 reads LGHNA; CDR2 reads YSLEER. CDR3 length: 14 residues. CDR3 DNA: TGCGCCAGCAGCCAAGATAGGGGAAGTGGTGAGCAGTTCTTC. Translating gives CASSQDRGSGEQFF.

The V call is TRBV18, the J call TRBJ2-7, with TRBD2 identical over 11 bases. Germline V gives CDR1 KGHSH, CDR2 LQKENI. J gave up 6 bases and V 0 bases, and 4 bases lay outside the gene matches. The CDR3 contains 15 residues. CDR3 sequence reads: CASSPPLAGGSEQYF. The CDR3, as DNA: TGTGCCAGCTCACCACCGCTAGCGGGAGGCTCCGAGCAGTACTTC.

The V gene is TRBV19, the J gene TRBJ1-1, with D possibly being TRBD1 (5 bases). The CDR3 runs 16 residues. The V and J ends lost 3 bases and 5 bases respectively, with 19 bases between them. The germline V gene has CDR1 LNHDA and CDR2 SQIVND (reference sequence). This chain's CDR3 is CASSISVVSRGTEAFF. CDR3 DNA sequence: TGTGCCAGTAGTATCTCGGTAGTCTCTCGGGGGACTGAAGCTTTCTTT.

The chain couples TRBV5-8 to TRBJ2-1; 7 bases are a match to TRBD2. V gave up 0 bases and J gave up 3 bases; unmatched junction bases: 3. The CDR3 contains 15 residues. CDR1 is SGHTS and CDR2 is YDEGEE in the germline V gene. In nucleotides, the CDR3 is TGTGCCAGCAGCTTGGGGCCTAGCGGCTACAATGAGCAGTTCTTC. This codes for CASSLGPSGYNEQFF.

The genes are TRBV4-3 and TRBJ2-7; TRBD1 aligns across 8 bases. This CDR3 has 15 residues. Trimming at V came to 5 bases and at J to 3 bases, leaving 9 bases not matched to a gene. Germline V lookup: CDR1 LGHNA, CDR2 YSLEER. As DNA, the CDR3 is TGCGCCAGCAGCGAAGCCGGGACAGGCTACTACGAGCAGTACTTC. Encoded protein: CASSEAGTGYYEQYF.

The chain couples TRBV9 to TRBJ2-3; 8 bases fit TRBD2. CDR3 length equals 17 residues. V was pared by 4 bases and J by 4 bases, with 14 bases of the junction left unmatched. CDR1 SGDLS and CDR2 YYNGEE come from the germline V gene. The CDR3 nucleotides read TGTGCCAGCAGCCCCCGAGCCGGGAGGGCCTTGGCAGATACGCAGTATTTT. Translation: CASSPRAGRALADTQYF.

V gene TRBV6-6 combines with J gene TRBJ2-7; TRBD2 is a possible D gene (5 bases). Germline CDR1 reads MNHNY; CDR2 reads SVGAGI (reference sequence). V shed 0 bases and J shed 0 bases, with 9 bases lying between them. This CDR3 has 15 residues. The CDR3: CASSYSAGLSYEQYF. CDR3 coding DNA: TGTGCCAGCAGTTACTCTGCGGGCCTCTCCTACGAGCAGTACTTC.

This rearrangement joins TRBV27 to TRBJ2-1, with 7 bases identical to TRBD2. The CDR3 is made up of 14 amino acids. Germline V gene sequence: CDR1 MNHEY, CDR2 SMNVEV (reference sequence). The V gene end was trimmed by 3 bases and the J gene end by 1 base; junction bases not matched to a gene: 0. Here the CDR3 reads CASSLGLSYNEQFF. The CDR3 DNA sequence: TGTGCCAGCAGTTTGGGACTATCCTACAATGAGCAGTTCTTC.

This clone showed up just once. This sequence joins TRBV5-6 and TRBJ1-1; no definite D call. V was clipped by 2 bases and J by 4 bases, with 6 bases between them. Germline assignment: CDR1 SGHDT and CDR2 YYEEEE. This CDR3 spans 12 amino acids. CDR3 residues: CASSFFGTEAFF. CDR3 nucleotides: TGTGCCAGCAGCTTTTTCGGCACTGAAGCTTTCTTT.